Shown below are 4 T cell receptor beta chains from a single sample sequenced in a study of T cell responses to AZD1222 COVID-19 vaccine. TCRdb keeps only in-frame clones here, not all; method: immunoSEQ multiplex PCR. This sample yields under 150,000 clones, of which approximately 84% are seen a single time; 7.5% belongs to the top ten. This specimen was peripheral blood, taken on day 0 of AZD1222 vaccination. The receptors shown here come from an adult in good health.

The J gene is TRBJ1-5, the V gene TRBV4-1; a weak D match, TRBD1 (6 bases). Trimming took off 4 bases at V and 7 bases at J, with 29 bases between the two ends. The CDR3 extends over 19 amino acids. Looked up from germline, CDR1 is MGHRA and CDR2 is YSYEKL. CDR3 protein: CASSPQEDLKVEGGQPQHF. CDR3 DNA: TGCGCCAGCAGCCCCCAGGAGGACCTAAAAGTGGAGGGGGGCCAGCCCCAGCATTTT.

The gene calls are TRBV6-5 and TRBJ2-1, with 11 bases matching TRBD2. Germline V gene sequence: CDR1 MNHEY, CDR2 SVGAGI. The J segment lost 4 bases and the V segment lost 6 bases, leaving 2 bases of the junction unmatched. This CDR3 has 14 residues. The CDR3: CASSTSGSYNEQFF. The CDR3 region has the DNA TGTGCCAGCAGCACTAGCGGGAGTTACAATGAGCAGTTCTTC.

CDR3 amino acids: CAISRTENQPQHF. CDR3 bases: TGTGCCATCAGCCGGACAGAAAATCAGCCCCAGCATTTT. This sequence joins TRBV10-3 and TRBJ1-5; possible D gene TRBD1, 6 bases. There are 13 residues in the CDR3. CDR1 and CDR2 from the germline V gene are ENHRY and SYGVKD. With 6 bases removed from V and 4 bases from J, the gap between germline ends came to 10 bases.

In this sample, this clone turned up once. The chain combines TRBV29-1 with TRBJ1-4, with unresolved D. Germline-derived CDR1 and CDR2 are SQVTM and ANQGSEA. The CDR3 contains 11 residues. Trimming removed 6 bases at V and 8 bases at J, with 10 bases between. CDR3 nucleotide sequence: TGCAGCGTCCCAAAAGGCGAAAAACTGTTTTTT. This sequence encodes CSVPKGEKLFF.